Listed here are 26 T cell receptor beta chains from one sample, sequenced in a study of synovial regulatory T cells in juvenile arthritis. Here immunoSEQ multiplex PCR was the method, and the copy in TCRdb shows in-frame clones only, minus some. This repertoire comprises roughly 8,000 clones; its ten largest clones make up roughly 1.8%. Sequenced: Treg cells from blood. Subset specified: remaining (HLA-DR-negative) circulating blood Treg cells. The receptors derive from a donor younger than 30 with juvenile idiopathic arthritis.

The chain joins TRBV21-1 to TRBJ2-2; TCRdb returns TRBD1, unconfirmable since there is no DNA. TRBV21-1 is a pseudogene locus. This CDR3 is 17 amino acids long. A DNA sequence was not provided. This CDR3 reads CASSKRMGTGCTGELFF.

This clone is labeled medium-sized based on frequency. The chain couples TRBV5-1 to TRBJ1-5. Germline loops: CDR1 SGHRS, CDR2 YFSETQ. CDR3 length: 15 residues. DNA is not on record. The CDR3 loop reads CASSLEGGAGQPQHF.

The gene calls are TRBV7-1 and TRBJ1-1; checking the TCRdb D call of TRBD1 is not possible without DNA. TRBV7-1 is marked as an open reading frame, function uncertain. This CDR3 region has 13 residues. Only the protein sequence is given. The CDR3 region is CASSLGAGTEAFF.

The chain joins TRBV4-3 to TRBJ2-1; without DNA, the TCRdb call of TRBD2 cannot be checked. The CDR3 extends over 14 amino acids. No DNA is listed. Germline V gene data show CDR1 as LGHNA and CDR2 as YSLEER. CDR3 loop: CASSQLAVFDEQFF.

The chain joins TRBV28 to TRBJ1-1. CDR3 length: 15 amino acids. DNA for this receptor is not on file. Germline V gene data show CDR1 as MDHEN and CDR2 as SYDVKM. The CDR3 is CASSFLEGYGTEAFF.

The J gene is TRBJ1-5, the V gene TRBV28; TCRdb lists TRBD1, though no DNA is available to test this call. Germline V gives CDR1 MDHEN, CDR2 SYDVKM. This CDR3 region has 16 residues. The DNA sequence is not available. The CDR3 here is CASSLGIGGDNQPQHF.

The chain has TRBV27 and TRBJ2-7. Germline CDR1 is MNHEY and CDR2 is SMNVEV (reference sequence). This CDR3 has 14 residues. DNA is not on record. CDR3 protein: CASSFSLPPYEQYF.

This chain links TRBV5-1 with TRBJ1-3; the TRBD1 assignment by TCRdb is unverifiable without DNA. The CDR3 is made up of 15 amino acids. The protein alone is recorded here. The V gene's germline CDR1 is SGHRS and CDR2 YFSETQ. CDR3 amino acids: CASSLGDRSGNTIYF.

CDR3 protein: CASSFEQGWSTEAFF. The chain joins TRBV5-1 to TRBJ1-1; TCRdb designates TRBD1, a call that cannot be tested without DNA. Germline lookup yields CDR1 SGHRS and CDR2 YFSETQ. This CDR3 has 15 residues. A DNA sequence was not provided.

In terms of frequency, this clone is medium-sized. J is TRBJ2-3 and V is TRBV5-4. There are 12 residues in the CDR3. No DNA appears here. Germline CDR1 is SGHNT and CDR2 is YYREEE (reference sequence). Here the CDR3 reads CASSLMTDTQYF.

The V and J genes are TRBV5-1 and TRBJ1-1; TCRdb calls TRBD1, which cannot be checked without DNA. The CDR3 is 16 amino acids. No DNA is listed. Germline V gene sequence: CDR1 SGHRS, CDR2 YFSETQ. CDR3 residues: CASSGETGRFPTEAFF.

This CDR3 reads CASSLVGGPSRTQYF. This chain links TRBV27 with TRBJ2-3. This CDR3 contains 15 residues. No DNA was logged. Germline V gives CDR1 MNHEY, CDR2 SMNVEV (reference sequence).

The chain couples TRBV28 to TRBJ1-5. The germline V gene encodes CDR1 MDHEN and CDR2 SYDVKM. This CDR3 has 14 amino acids. The DNA is not on file. CDR3 loop: CASSFWGVSQPQHF.

V is TRBV27 and J is TRBJ2-7. Germline CDR1 MNHEY, CDR2 SMNVEV (reference sequence). CDR3 length equals 14 residues. No nucleotide data were recorded. The CDR3 spells CASSLLGGSRPAYF.

The chain combines TRBV5-1 with TRBJ1-3. This CDR3 has 14 residues. There is no recorded DNA. Germline V gene lookup returns CDR1 SGHRS and CDR2 YFSETQ. The CDR3 loop is CASRPGGEGNTIYF.

V and J are TRBV6-5 and TRBJ1-3; the TCRdb call, TRBD1, lacks DNA for checking. Germline V gene data show CDR1 as MNHEY and CDR2 as SVGAGI. The CDR3 has 12 residues. This entry has no DNA. The CDR3 loop reads CASSRDRGPKYF.

J is TRBJ2-5 and V is TRBV15; TCRdb returns TRBD2, unconfirmable since there is no DNA. Germline V gene lookup returns CDR1 LNHNV and CDR2 YYDKDF (reference sequence). The CDR3 has 16 residues. The DNA is unrecorded. The CDR3 loop reads CATSLLAGAGQETQYF.

The gene calls are TRBV2 and TRBJ1-4; TCRdb's D call, TRBD1, is unchecked because there is no DNA. This CDR3 has 14 amino acids. No DNA is recorded. CDR1 SNHLY and CDR2 FYNNEI come from the germline V gene. CDR3: CASRRVQGSEKLFF.

This chain links TRBV4-1 with TRBJ1-2; TCRdb's assignment of TRBD1 cannot be checked, as there is no DNA. Germline-derived CDR1 and CDR2 are MGHRA and YSYEKL. CDR3 length: 13 residues. Only the protein is available. This CDR3 is CASSLPDTYGYTF.

V usage is TRBV28 and J usage is TRBJ2-3. Germline CDR1 MDHEN, CDR2 SYDVKM. The CDR3 covers 13 residues. No DNA has been recorded. The CDR3 reads CASSAMDPDTQYF.

The CDR3 protein is CASTKGQELAKNIQYF. The gene calls are TRBV6-6 and TRBJ2-4; TCRdb returns TRBD1, unconfirmable since there is no DNA. Germline CDR1 and CDR2: MNHNY and SVGAGI (reference sequence). The CDR3 contains 16 residues. A DNA sequence was not provided.

In terms of frequency, this clone is medium-sized. The V call is TRBV28, the J call TRBJ2-5; the TCRdb call, TRBD2, lacks DNA for checking. Germline loops: CDR1 MDHEN, CDR2 SYDVKM. The CDR3 loop spans 12 amino acids. The entry carries no DNA sequence. CDR3 region: CASRARFSPQYF.

The gene calls are TRBV28 and TRBJ1-2; TCRdb outputs TRBD1, but without DNA this stays unchecked. Per germline, CDR1 MDHEN and CDR2 SYDVKM. CDR3 size: 14 residues. The DNA is unrecorded. Here the CDR3 reads CASSVDRGDYGYTF.

The CDR3 spells CASSEMRLLKYWAGYTF. The gene calls are TRBV10-2 and TRBJ1-2. CDR1 and CDR2 (germline): WSHSY, SAAADI. There are 17 residues in the CDR3. No DNA was logged.

V is TRBV7-6 and J is TRBJ2-4; TCRdb outputs TRBD1, but without DNA this stays unchecked. Looked up from germline, CDR1 is SGHVS and CDR2 is FNYEAQ. The CDR3 consists of 13 residues. No coding sequence is recorded. This CDR3 is CASSLGSENIQYF.

The chain joins TRBV28 to TRBJ2-7; with no DNA, the TCRdb D assignment of TRBD2 cannot be verified. Germline assignment: CDR1 MDHEN and CDR2 SYDVKM. The CDR3 sequence is 15 residues long. DNA was not recorded. CDR3 in amino acids: CASTLQPGTSGEQYF.